What follows are 19 T cell receptor beta chains derived from one specimen sequenced in a study of T cells in Graves' hyperthyroidism and ophthalmopathy. The CDR3 regions of TCR beta were amplified from RNA transcripts. Researchers ran a first-round RT-PCR on the TCR CDR3 using the HTBI primer set. TCRdb reprocessed the multiplex PCR reads via MiXCR and lists one record per CDR3 protein. This table has roughly 570,000 distinct CDR3 sequences, approximately 15% appearing once. Source material: blood. All receptors derive from a woman under 40 with Graves' hyperthyroidism.

This clonotype was recorded at least ten times. The chain combines TRBV9 with TRBJ1-2, with D unclear. V gave up 3 bases and J gave up 2 bases, with 11 bases separating them. The CDR3 runs 14 residues. The germline gives CDR1 SGDLS, CDR2 YYNGEE. The CDR3 loop reads CASSAGLMNYGYTF. As DNA, the CDR3 is TGTGCCAGCAGCGCTGGACTGATGAACTATGGCTACACCTTC. Combining the CDR3 with reference TRBV9 and TRBJ1-2 gives the whole variable domain DSGVTQTPKHLITATGQRVTLRCSPRSGDLSVYWYQQSLDQGLQFLIQYYNGEERAKGNILERFSAQQFPDLHSELNLSSLELGDSALYFCASSAGLMNYGYTFGSGTRLTVV.

This clonotype was counted only a few times. The chain is built from TRBV27 and TRBJ1-4, with 12 bases identical to TRBD1. The V gene's germline CDR1 is MNHEY and CDR2 SMNVEV (reference sequence). The CDR3 consists of 17 residues. Unmatched junction bases numbered 8, after V lost 3 bases and J lost 6 bases. CDR3 sequence reads: CASSFSGQGAGDEKLFF. In DNA, the CDR3 is TGTGCCAGCAGTTTCTCGGGACAGGGGGCGGGCGATGAAAAACTGTTTTTT.

The genes are TRBV4-1 and TRBJ2-1; a possible D gene is TRBD2 (6 bases). V lost 3 bases to trimming and J lost 1 base, with 10 bases between them. Germline values: CDR1 MGHRA, CDR2 YSYEKL. The CDR3 totals 15 residues. CDR3 sequence: CASSQRRESYNEQFF. The CDR3 DNA reads as TGCGCCAGCAGCCAGAGGAGGGAGTCCTACAATGAGCAGTTCTTC.

This chain joins TRBV3-1 and TRBJ2-1; 7 nucleotides agree with TRBD1. The J segment lost 0 bases and the V segment lost 4 bases, leaving 3 bases of the junction unmatched. Germline CDR1 LGHDT, CDR2 YNNKEL (reference sequence). CDR3 length equals 15 residues. The CDR3 nucleotides read TGTGCCAGCAGCCCAGACAGGGACTCCTACAATGAGCAGTTCTTC. It yields the protein CASSPDRDSYNEQFF.

This clonotype has a count of ten or more. This rearrangement joins TRBV5-1 to TRBJ1-1; the D is unclear. The germline gives CDR1 SGHRS, CDR2 YFSETQ. This CDR3 contains 15 residues. Trimming shortened V by 1 base and J by 8 bases, and 18 bases separated the two germline ends. The CDR3 sequence is CASSLYGIHNGEAFF. CDR3 DNA sequence: TGCGCCAGCAGCTTGTATGGGATACATAACGGGGAAGCTTTCTTT. Drawing the rest from reference TRBV5-1 and TRBJ1-1, the complete variable domain is KAGVTQTPRYLIKTRGQQVTLSCSPISGHRSVSWYQQTPGQGLQFLFEYFSETQRNKGNFPGRFSGRQFSNSRSEMNVSTLELGDSALYLCASSLYGIHNGEAFFGQGTRLTVV.

This chain uses TRBV30 with TRBJ2-1, with TRBD2 identical over 7 bases. CDR1 and CDR2 from the germline V gene are GTSNPN and SVGIG (reference sequence). The CDR3 covers 11 residues. J gave up 10 bases and V 5 bases, and 5 bases lay outside the gene matches. Written as DNA, the CDR3 is TGTGCCTGGTCTAGCGGCAGAGAGCAGTTCTTC. Its protein product is CAWSSGREQFF.

This clonotype was counted ten times or more. The V gene is TRBV12-5, the J gene TRBJ2-1, with 8 nucleotides matching TRBD2. With 2 bases clipped from V and 8 bases from J, the junction kept 11 bases outside the gene matches. Germline values: CDR1 LGHNT, CDR2 FRNRAP. The CDR3 totals 16 residues. CDR3 loop: CASGLTLSGMVDEQFF. CDR3 bases: TGTGCTAGTGGTTTGACCCTTAGCGGGATGGTGGATGAGCAGTTCTTC.

For the CDR3, the DNA is TGCGCCAGCAGCTCGGGGTCTAGCGGGAGAACCGGGGAGCTGTTTTTT. This sequence encodes CASSSGSSGRTGELFF. The V gene is TRBV5-1, the J gene TRBJ2-2; TRBD2 aligns across 10 bases. Per germline, CDR1 SGHRS and CDR2 YFSETQ. V shed 3 bases and J 5 bases; nucleotides not matched to a gene: 7. CDR3 length equals 16 residues. The full variable domain, completed using reference TRBV5-1 and TRBJ2-2, is KAGVTQTPRYLIKTRGQQVTLSCSPISGHRSVSWYQQTPGQGLQFLFEYFSETQRNKGNFPGRFSGRQFSNSRSEMNVSTLELGDSALYLCASSSGSSGRTGELFFGEGSRLTVL.

This clonotype showed up many times. The chain carries TRBV20-1 and TRBJ2-3; D is unresolved. V lost 2 bases and J 2 bases, leaving 11 bases between the germline ends. This CDR3 comprises 14 residues. Germline CDR1 reads DFQATT; CDR2 reads SNEGSKA (reference sequence). The DNA of the CDR3 is TGCAGTGCTAGACACTACCCTATCACAGATACGCAGTATTTT. Residues: CSARHYPITDTQYF.

The table lists this clonotype with a few counts. The genes are TRBV4-1 and TRBJ2-2; D is uncertain. Germline values: CDR1 MGHRA, CDR2 YSYEKL. Trimming pared 7 bases from V and 5 bases from J, leaving 17 bases between. The CDR3 sequence is 15 residues long. This chain's CDR3 is CASTPYQLGTGELFF. In nucleotides, the CDR3 is TGCGCCAGCACCCCATACCAATTGGGAACCGGGGAGCTGTTTTTT.

This clonotype was counted only a few times. The chain couples TRBV25-1 to TRBJ2-7; 8 nucleotides align to TRBD1. V shed 4 bases, J shed 1 base, and the junction held 3 bases outside the gene matches. Germline V gene sequence: CDR1 MGHDK, CDR2 SYGVNS. The CDR3 extends over 14 amino acids. CDR3 in DNA: TGTGCCAGCAGTGGGGACAGGTGGTCCTACGAGCAGTACTTC. As protein: CASSGDRWSYEQYF.

The rearrangement links TRBV28 to TRBJ1-6; D perhaps matches TRBD1 (5 bases). The CDR3 has 15 residues. V lost 5 bases, J lost 7 bases, and 15 bases lay in between. Germline assignment: CDR1 MDHEN and CDR2 SYDVKM. The CDR3 DNA reads TGTGCCAGCAGTACAACCGGGACCCACAATTCACCCCTCCACTTT. It translates to CASSTTGTHNSPLHF.

In this sample, this clonotype turned up many times. The CDR3 loop reads CSARQGSYNEQFF. In DNA, the CDR3 is TGCAGCGCTCGACAGGGGAGCTACAATGAGCAGTTCTTC. The genes are TRBV29-1 and TRBJ2-1, with 8 bases fitting TRBD1. CDR1 is SQVTM and CDR2 is ANQGSEA in the germline V gene. Trimming at V came to 7 bases and at J to 3 bases, leaving 5 bases not matched to a gene. This CDR3 has 13 residues.

This clonotype was recorded at least ten times. The chain recombines TRBV9 with TRBJ2-7; TRBD2 aligns across 9 bases. This CDR3 spans 15 amino acids. CDR1 SGDLS and CDR2 YYNGEE come from the germline V gene. V was pared by 5 bases and J by 0 bases, with 6 bases of the junction left unmatched. CDR3 region: CASSPAGGYSYEQYF. DNA for the CDR3: TGTGCCAGCAGTCCAGCGGGAGGTTACTCCTACGAGCAGTACTTC.

This clonotype has only a few counts. The V call is TRBV20-1, the J call TRBJ2-1; 11 bases are a match to TRBD2. CDR1 and CDR2 from the germline V gene are DFQATT and SNEGSKA (reference sequence). The CDR3 is 15 residues long. V was clipped by 1 base and J by 8 bases; unmatched bases: 7. The CDR3 DNA is TGCAGTGCTAGAGCTAGCGGGAGGCCCCTAGATGAGCAGTTCTTC. This codes for CSARASGRPLDEQFF.

About this clonotype itself: Just one base apart from a much larger clone, this may be a read error. The V gene is TRBV29-1, the J gene TRBJ2-7, with D possibly TRBD2 on 5 matching bases. CDR1 SQVTM and CDR2 ANQGSEA come from the germline V gene. The germline V and J ends were trimmed by 3 bases and 0 bases, with 18 bases remaining between them. CDR3 length: 16 residues. CDR3 residues: CSVEAPTNGGSYEQYF. The DNA of the CDR3 is TGCAGCGTTGAGGCGCCTACTAACGGAGGCTCCTACGAGCAGTACTTC.

V usage is TRBV20-1 and J usage is TRBJ2-1; TRBD2 matches at 9 bases. Germline V lookup: CDR1 DFQATT, CDR2 SNEGSKA (reference sequence). This CDR3 contains 17 residues. J was trimmed by 6 bases and V by 0 bases; bases with no gene match: 12. The CDR3 nucleotides read TGCAGTGCTAGAGATGGACTAGCGAGAGTGTTAGGCAATGAGCAGTTCTTC. This sequence encodes CSARDGLARVLGNEQFF.

There are many counts of this clonotype. The V and J genes are TRBV18 and TRBJ2-3; possibly TRBD1 for D (5 bases). The germline V gene has CDR1 KGHSH and CDR2 LQKENI. The CDR3 is made up of 17 amino acids. The V end lost 3 bases, the J end lost 0 bases, and 16 bases lay between the germline ends. CDR3 nucleotides: TGTGCCAGCTCACCTCGTTTAGGGGCGCTGAGCACAGATACGCAGTATTTT. Its protein is CASSPRLGALSTDTQYF.

The V gene is TRBV6-6, the J gene TRBJ1-2; no clear D. The length of the CDR3 is 12 residues. The V end was cut by 2 bases, the J end by 5 bases, with 6 bases between. Germline lookup yields CDR1 MNHNY and CDR2 SVGAGI (reference sequence). The CDR3 bases are TGTGCCAGCAGTTACGGGGAATATGGCTACACCTTC. Translating it yields CASSYGEYGYTF.